Below are 10 T cell receptor beta chains sequenced from a single sample in a study of T cells in Graves' hyperthyroidism and ophthalmopathy. There were TCR beta CDR3 regions amplified from RNA transcripts. First-round RT-PCR targeting the TCR CDR3 was performed with the HTBI primer set. MiXCR was run by TCRdb on the multiplex PCR reads, yielding one entry per CDR3 protein. The profile covers some 180,000 distinct CDR3 sequences, with about 17% appearing a single time and roughly 49% taken by the ten largest. Sequenced sample: blood. The receptor source for this set is a woman between 50 and 59 years old with Graves' hyperthyroidism.

This clonotype was counted ten times or more. The chain couples TRBV5-1 to TRBJ1-6; D remains ambiguous. This CDR3 region has 15 residues. V lost 2 bases, J lost 8 bases, and 14 bases lay in between. The V gene's germline CDR1 is SGHRS and CDR2 YFSETQ. The CDR3 loop is CASSFSLAPDSPLHF. As DNA, the CDR3 is TGCGCCAGCAGCTTTTCACTAGCGCCTGATTCACCCCTCCACTTT.

This clonotype appeared many times. The V call is TRBV14, the J call TRBJ2-4; tentative D call: TRBD2 (6 bases). Germline values: CDR1 SGHDN, CDR2 FVKESK. The length of the CDR3 is 17 residues. Trimming left V 4 bases short and J 2 bases short, with 18 bases between. CDR3 coding DNA: TGTGCCAGCAGCCCAGCTAACTCGGCGGGGTCCAAAAACATTCAGTACTTC. Translated, it gives CASSPANSAGSKNIQYF.

This clonotype was seen only a few times. The chain carries TRBV12-3 or TRBV12-4 and TRBJ2-1; TRBD2 matches at 10 bases. The junction had 5 bases not matched to a gene; V was cut back by 3 bases and J by 6 bases. The CDR3 sequence is 15 residues long. The CDR3 protein is CASSLASGSGNEQFF. The DNA for the CDR3 is TGTGCCAGCAGTTTGGCTAGCGGGAGTGGCAATGAGCAGTTCTTC.

The CDR3 loop is CASRAGLASTDTQYF. The CDR3 DNA reads as TGTGCCAGCCGAGCTGGACTAGCTAGCACAGATACGCAGTATTTT. The gene calls are TRBV2 and TRBJ2-3; TRBD2 matches 8 bases. Losses at the gene ends were 8 bases for V and 0 bases for J; bases not matched to a gene: 7. CDR3 length: 15 residues. Germline CDR1 reads SNHLY; CDR2 reads FYNNEI.

This clonotype has just a few counts. V and J are TRBV7-2 and TRBJ2-7; unclear D gene. Per germline, CDR1 SGHTA and CDR2 FQGNSA. This CDR3 is built from 12 residues. V was clipped by 3 bases and J by 3 bases, with 6 bases between them. CDR3 DNA: TGTGCCAGCAGCTTCGCCAACTACGAGCAGTACTTC. Amino acids: CASSFANYEQYF.

This clonotype was counted a few times. The chain links TRBV5-1 to TRBJ2-7; D remains ambiguous. The V end was cut by 0 bases, the J end by 2 bases, with 6 bases between. Germline V CDR1 and CDR2: SGHRS, YFSETQ. The CDR3 is 13 residues long. In DNA form, the CDR3 reads TGCGCCAGCAGCTTGGGGCCCGCCTACGAGCAGTACTTC. It encodes CASSLGPAYEQYF.

To note about this clonotype: This may stem from a read error, because a much larger clone lies one nucleotide away. This rearrangement joins TRBV3-1 to TRBJ1-2; no firm D call. Deletions cut 3 bases from V and 7 bases from J, with 15 bases between. Germline V CDR1 and CDR2: LGHDT, YNNKEL (reference sequence). This CDR3 contains 14 residues. The CDR3, as DNA: TGTGCCAGCAGCCACGGACGGGGATATCCTGGCTACACCTTC. Protein sequence: CASSHGRGYPGYTF.

This clonotype was seen a handful of times. This rearrangement joins TRBV5-1 to TRBJ1-2, with a weak D call TRBD1 (5 bases). This CDR3 comprises 14 residues. Trimming shortened V by 0 bases and J by 7 bases, and 13 bases separated the two germline ends. Germline lookup yields CDR1 SGHRS and CDR2 YFSETQ. CDR3 coding DNA: TGCGCCAGCAGCTTGGCTCAGGGATCGGGTGGCTACACCTTC. It yields the protein CASSLAQGSGGYTF.

This clonotype has at least ten counts. Here the CDR3 DNA reads TGTGCCAGCAGCCTGACAGGCGTCAATAACTATGGCTACACCTTC. Its protein product is CASSLTGVNNYGYTF. The V call is TRBV11-2, the J call TRBJ1-2; D possibly corresponds to TRBD1 (6 bases). This CDR3 has 15 residues. Germline loops: CDR1 SGHAT, CDR2 FQNNGV. V was pared by 5 bases and J by 1 base, with 14 bases between. Based on the CDR3 plus reference TRBV11-2 and TRBJ1-2, the full variable domain is EAGVAQSPRYKIIEKRQSVAFWCNPISGHATLYWYQQILGQGPKLLIQFQNNGVVDDSQLPKDRFSAERLKGVDSTLKIQPAKLEDSAVYLCASSLTGVNNYGYTFGSGTRLTVV.

V is TRBV5-1 and J is TRBJ2-2; D is perhaps TRBD2 (5 bases). Germline V gene sequence: CDR1 SGHRS, CDR2 YFSETQ. Between the trimmed V and J ends, which lost 2 bases and 4 bases, there was a span of 9 bases. This CDR3 is built from 14 residues. CDR3 protein: CASSLKTSTGELFF. In nucleotides, the CDR3 is TGCGCCAGCAGCTTAAAAACTAGCACCGGGGAGCTGTTTTTT. Together with reference TRBV5-1 and TRBJ2-2, the CDR3 gives the full variable domain: KAGVTQTPRYLIKTRGQQVTLSCSPISGHRSVSWYQQTPGQGLQFLFEYFSETQRNKGNFPGRFSGRQFSNSRSEMNVSTLELGDSALYLCASSLKTSTGELFFGEGSRLTVL.